This T cell receptor beta chain originates from a study of T cell responses to AZD1222 COVID-19 vaccine. Overall study results and limits: The study reported that nearly half of spike-specific TCRs target unmutated variant regions.

As for this clone: The antigen is undetermined.

The data were produced by immunoSEQ multiplex PCR, yet TCRdb's version contains in-frame clones alone and is incomplete. This sample has around 130,000 clones, with about 89% found just once. Germline V gene data show CDR1 as MDHEN and CDR2 as SYDVKM. This CDR3 has 14 residues. Between the trimmed V and J ends, which lost 7 bases and 3 bases, there was a span of 13 bases. Sequences were derived from peripheral blood, sampled on day 0 of AZD1222 vaccination. The gene calls are TRBV28 and TRBJ1-5; D not certain. The receptor was derived from an adult in good health. CDR3 sequence (DNA): TGTGCCAGCACTCCCCCCGACACCAATCAGCCCCAGCATTTT. Its translation is CASTPPDTNQPQHF.